The 20 T cell receptor beta chains listed next were all sequenced from one sample in a study of OX40 agonist ivuxolimab in advanced cancers. Sequencing was performed with immunoSEQ multiplex PCR; in TCRdb, only in-frame clones are kept and a portion is missing. Among more than 15,000 clones, over 75% were seen once, and the ten largest hold about 30%. The sample here was CD4+ or CD8+ T cells sorted from blood, taken in a trial of the OX40 agonist ivuxolimab. The receptors were sampled from an adult with an advanced solid tumor such as melanoma, head and neck, liver or kidney cancer.

The V and J genes are TRBV7-2 and TRBJ2-5; 14 bases align to TRBD2. V was pared by 3 bases and J by 3 bases, with 0 bases of the junction left unmatched. The CDR3 has 15 amino acids. Germline V gene sequence: CDR1 SGHTA, CDR2 FQGNSA. The DNA for the CDR3 is TGTGCCAGCAGCTTGACTAGCGGGGGGGAAGAGACCCAGTACTTC. It is translated as CASSLTSGGEETQYF.

The genes are TRBV6-1 and TRBJ1-4; D is unclear. CDR3 size: 12 residues. With 5 bases removed from V and 8 bases from J, the gap between germline ends came to 9 bases. Germline V gives CDR1 MNHNS, CDR2 SASEGT. CDR3 amino acids: CASSLLDEKLFF. Here the CDR3 DNA reads TGTGCCAGCAGTCTACTTGACGAAAAACTGTTTTTT.

This clone is a singleton in its sample. The chain couples TRBV7-6 to TRBJ2-7, with 8 bases identical to TRBD1. After removal of 3 bases from V and 3 bases from J, the junction contained 1 base not matched to a gene. From germline, CDR1 is SGHVS and CDR2 FNYEAQ. CDR3 length: 13 residues. The CDR3 sequence: CASSFGTGYEQYF. Written as DNA, the CDR3 is TGTGCCAGCAGCTTCGGGACAGGCTACGAGCAGTACTTC.

V usage is TRBV19 and J usage is TRBJ2-3; weak D call: TRBD1 (7 bases). The germline CDR1 and CDR2 sequences are LNHDA and SQIVND (reference sequence). The CDR3 extends over 13 amino acids. The ends were cut back, 11 bases at V and 2 bases at J, with 14 bases in the middle. The CDR3 DNA reads as TGTGCCGGCGGGGACAGAAACACAGATACGCAGTATTTT. Protein product: CAGGDRNTDTQYF.

The DNA for the CDR3 is TGTGCCAGCAGCGTAGGTGTGGGGGCCCCCTACGAGCAGTACTTC. Translated, it gives CASSVGVGAPYEQYF. This chain uses TRBV9 with TRBJ2-7, with a weak D call TRBD1 (6 bases). This CDR3 region has 15 residues. Germline assignment: CDR1 SGDLS and CDR2 YYNGEE. V was trimmed by 0 bases and J by 2 bases, leaving 12 bases between them.

The J gene is TRBJ2-2, the V gene TRBV9; no clear D. The CDR3 is made up of 15 amino acids. Germline CDR1 is SGDLS and CDR2 is YYNGEE. V lost 0 bases and J 4 bases, leaving 10 bases between the germline ends. The CDR3: CASSVGRLTTGELFF. In DNA, the CDR3 is TGTGCCAGCAGCGTAGGTCGGCTAACCACCGGGGAGCTGTTTTTT.

The chain uses TRBV19 and TRBJ2-2, with TRBD1 matching 7 bases. Germline assignment: CDR1 LNHDA and CDR2 SQIVND (reference sequence). CDR3 length: 16 amino acids. J lost 0 bases, V lost 5 bases, and 6 bases had no gene match. CDR3 nucleotide sequence: TGTGCCAGTAGTGATTCAGGGGGACCGAACACCGGGGAGCTGTTTTTT. Protein sequence: CASSDSGGPNTGELFF.

The chain has TRBV9 and TRBJ2-1, with D perhaps TRBD1 or TRBD2 (5 bases each). Germline loops: CDR1 SGDLS, CDR2 YYNGEE. The CDR3 length is 17 residues. V dropped 4 bases and J dropped 3 bases, with 20 bases sitting between them. CDR3 in amino acids: CASSKGASRGLYNEQFF. The CDR3 DNA sequence: TGTGCCAGCAGCAAAGGGGCTAGCCGGGGTCTCTACAATGAGCAGTTCTTC.

The DNA for the CDR3 is TGTGCCAGTAGTAGAACGGACCGTAACACCGGGGAGCTGTTTTTT. It codes for CASSRTDRNTGELFF. V gene TRBV19 combines with J gene TRBJ2-2; no clear D. Trimming took off 4 bases at V and 2 bases at J, with 11 bases between the two ends. Germline lookup yields CDR1 LNHDA and CDR2 SQIVND (reference sequence). This CDR3 is 15 amino acids long.

The rearrangement links TRBV19 to TRBJ1-2, with D maybe TRBD1 (6 bases). This CDR3 has 13 amino acids. V gave up 5 bases and J gave up 3 bases, with 10 bases separating them. The germline V gene encodes CDR1 LNHDA and CDR2 SQIVND (reference sequence). CDR3 in amino acids: CASSDTGYYGYTF. The CDR3 nucleotides are TGTGCCAGTAGTGACACAGGGTACTATGGCTACACCTTC.

A single count supports this clone. The V and J genes are TRBV4-1 and TRBJ1-4; D unresolved. This CDR3 region has 16 residues. Looked up from germline, CDR1 is MGHRA and CDR2 is YSYEKL. V lost 1 base and J 0 bases, leaving 9 bases between the germline ends. The CDR3 spells CASSQGETTTNEKLFF. CDR3 DNA sequence: TGCGCCAGCAGCCAAGGAGAAACGACAACTAATGAAAAACTGTTTTTT.

CDR3 sequence (DNA): TGCGCCAGCAGCCTAGACACCCGGACGGGGGAGCAGTACTTC. This sequence encodes CASSLDTRTGEQYF. V usage is TRBV5-1 and J usage is TRBJ2-7; perhaps TRBD2 as D (5 bases). V dropped 4 bases and J dropped 7 bases, with 18 bases sitting between them. Per germline, CDR1 SGHRS and CDR2 YFSETQ. This CDR3 spans 14 amino acids.

This chain links TRBV19 with TRBJ1-5; D might be TRBD1 (5 bases). The V end was cut by 6 bases, the J end by 3 bases, with 9 bases between. Germline V gene sequence: CDR1 LNHDA, CDR2 SQIVND (reference sequence). The CDR3 covers 13 residues. The CDR3 sequence is CASSDSPNQPQHF. CDR3 sequence (DNA): TGTGCCAGTAGCGACAGCCCCAATCAGCCCCAGCATTTT.

This chain connects TRBV27 to TRBJ2-7, with D possibly being TRBD2 (5 bases). Trimming removed 5 bases at V and 3 bases at J, with 11 bases between. Germline CDR1 reads MNHEY; CDR2 reads SMNVEV (reference sequence). The CDR3 has 13 residues. This CDR3 reads CASSPTGVYEQYF. For the CDR3, the DNA is TGTGCCAGCAGTCCTACCGGGGTCTACGAGCAGTACTTC.

This clone appeared a few times. The chain employs TRBV28 and TRBJ2-7; D unresolved. Germline V gene data show CDR1 as MDHEN and CDR2 as SYDVKM. The CDR3 extends over 14 amino acids. Trimming took off 7 bases at V and 4 bases at J, with 17 bases between the two ends. CDR3 sequence (DNA): TGTGCCAGCACCCCGGACGGCCCGGCGTACGAGCAGTACTTC. Its protein product is CASTPDGPAYEQYF.

The chain couples TRBV27 to TRBJ1-1; 11 bases match TRBD1. Trimming took 4 bases from V and 10 from J; bases not matched to a gene: 11. From germline, CDR1 is MNHEY and CDR2 SMNVEV (reference sequence). The CDR3 covers 15 residues. The chain's CDR3 is CASSSAQRTGGAAFF. The DNA of the CDR3 is TGTGCCAGCAGTTCAGCCCAACGGACAGGGGGCGCAGCTTTCTTT.

This rearrangement joins TRBV7-8 to TRBJ1-5; D is perhaps TRBD1 (5 bases). V lost 1 base, J lost 0 bases, and 10 bases lay in between. The CDR3 consists of 16 residues. Germline CDR1 is SGHVS and CDR2 is FQNEAQ. CDR3 coding DNA: TGTGCCAGCAGCTTAGAGGACACTTATAGCAATCAGCCCCAGCATTTT. It translates to CASSLEDTYSNQPQHF.

The genes are TRBV5-4 and TRBJ2-2; 8 nucleotides match TRBD2. Germline values: CDR1 SGHNT, CDR2 YYREEE (reference sequence). The ends lost 6 bases at V and 8 bases at J; junction bases unmatched: 9. CDR3 length: 14 residues. The DNA of the CDR3 is TGTGCCAGCACGTCGGGAGGGTGGAGAGGGGAGCTGTTTTTT. This encodes CASTSGGWRGELFF.

This clone was counted only a few times. The chain carries TRBV27 and TRBJ2-7, with D possibly TRBD2 on 5 matching bases. The length of the CDR3 is 15 residues. V lost 3 bases, J lost 0 bases, and 12 bases lay in between. The germline V gene encodes CDR1 MNHEY and CDR2 SMNVEV (reference sequence). The CDR3 nucleotides read TGTGCCAGCAGTTTTCCTGAGGGTCCCTCCTACGAGCAGTACTTC. Translated: CASSFPEGPSYEQYF.

The chain joins TRBV10-1 to TRBJ1-1, with D hard to call. The length of the CDR3 is 13 residues. V lost 4 bases, J lost 3 bases, and 9 bases lay in between. Per germline, CDR1 WNHNN and CDR2 SYGVQD (reference sequence). The CDR3 coding sequence is TGCGCCAGCAGTGTGGAAAGTTACACTGAAGCTTTCTTT. Protein sequence: CASSVESYTEAFF.